This T cell receptor beta chain stems from a study of control samples from healthy donors and cancer patients. V lost 4 bases, J lost 1 base, and 11 bases lay in between. Germline lookup yields CDR1 SGHNT and CDR2 YYREEE (reference sequence). The CDR3 covers 14 residues. Produced via immunoSEQ multiplex PCR; TCRdb's table is partial and in-frame only. Of about 140,000 clones in the sample, around 88% were seen once. The chain links TRBV5-4 to TRBJ1-1, with no clear D. The TCR was taken from a man aged 18 to 29 in good health. The sequenced sample was blood. CDR3 bases: TGTGCCAGCAGCCCTGGGTTTGCGAACACTGAAGCTTTCTTT. Translation: CASSPGFANTEAFF.